This T cell receptor beta chain derives from a study of cytomegalovirus exposure and HLA in healthy donors. Study-level information: Genotyping showed around 80% of almost 400 donors falling in the Caucasian-associated ancestry cluster.

CDR1 is SGHRS, CDR2 YFSETQ, per germline. The CDR3 is made up of 16 amino acids. Unmatched junction bases numbered 14, after V lost 4 bases and J lost 5 bases. PCR employed 60 Vbeta and 13 Jbeta primers. TCRdb's table, derived via immunoSEQ multiplex PCR, lists solely in-frame clones and lacks some. The sample has more than 200,000 clones; about 80% are singletons. The receptor was derived from a man between 18 and 35 years old in good health and CMV-seronegative. The chain couples TRBV5-1 to TRBJ1-1; TRBD1 matches 7 bases. Sequenced input: PBMCs. CDR3 region: CASSPGPTGVGTEAFF. For the CDR3, the DNA is TGCGCCAGCAGCCCAGGCCCCACAGGGGTTGGAACTGAAGCTTTCTTT.